The source of this T cell receptor (beta chain) is a study of T cell clones after liver transplantation (dated by TCRdb to between 2017 and 2020). Background on the whole study: ITN030ST, the source of the samples, was a randomized trial that attempted immunosuppression withdrawal within 2 years of liver transplantation. The studied cohort comprised 8 liver transplant recipients, 3 classified as tolerant and 5 as non-tolerant. Blood samples were collected pre-transplant, pre-randomization before withdrawal, and post-randomization after either complete withdrawal or failed withdrawal. As an antigen-independent comparator for donor-reactive sequences, third party-reactive TCRbeta sequences were also identified from pre-transplant MLRs. No induction therapy was given to the subjects, and standard immunosuppression was administered until randomization at 12-24 months post-transplant. Tolerance was defined as complete withdrawal of immunosuppression for at least one year without a rise in liver enzymes beyond twice the upper limit of normal. Three of the eight recipients were HCV-positive; the others were transplanted for non-autoimmune, non-viral indications. Donor-reactive T cell clones were identified by TCRbeta sequencing after a pre-transplant mixed lymphocyte reaction and then tracked in post-transplant blood. Overall study results and their limits: Because allograft tissue specimens were not available, migration of donor-reactive T cells into the graft, rather than deletion, may have occurred. Donor-reactive sequences decreased more than third party-reactive sequences, which suggests partial antigen-specific deletion that was not related to withdrawal success. In a couple of subjects, low numbers of available donor cells limited the measurable donor-reactive repertoire. When repertoire turnover was taken into account, detection of donor-reactive sequences was significantly reduced in 7 of 8 subjects for CD4 and in 8 of 8 subjects for CD8. Conclusions were preliminary, limited by small, heterogeneous patient numbers and non-standardized post-transplant time points. In most of the 8 subjects, circulating donor-reactive CD4 TCRbeta sequences decreased significantly after transplant, regardless of tolerance or HCV status.

Details on this clone: Its cognate antigen has yet to be identified. One base away there is no much larger clone; base qualities are not given.

Thawed unstimulated PBMCs were stained for CD3, CD4 and CD8 and FACS-sorted into CD3+CD4+ and CD3+CD8+ populations. Each of the 8 studied subjects was randomized to immunosuppression withdrawal. The Qiagen DNeasy Blood and Tissue Kit was used for genomic DNA isolation. Frozen genomic DNA underwent high-throughput TCRbeta CDR3 sequencing by immunoSEQ, including PCR amplification, mapping, bias correction and internal controls. The authors processed their data as follows. Productive rearrangements were kept, and unique TCRbeta sequences were defined by CDR3 nucleotide sequence plus V and J gene. A sequence counted as donor-reactive only if the sequence showed at least 5-fold expansion in CFSE-low cells compared with unstimulated pre-transplant cells and had a frequency of at least 0.01%. To ensure at least 90% detection power, minimum frequency thresholds were set for each subject based on that subject's lowest-template unstimulated sample. Jensen-Shannon divergence between the top 1000 TCRbeta sequences post- versus pre-transplant served as the measure of repertoire turnover. Two-sided Fisher's exact tests were used to test for changes in how often donor-reactive sequences were detected. Sourced from immuneACCESS, this table was stored by TCRdb with only in-frame sequences that have V and J called. A share of the clones is absent; for the studies checked, an unresolved V gene accounts for under half, and the remainder has no known explanation. Clone size and V and J calls were adopted from that table, with D and trimming inferred from the DNA. Present in this sample are roughly 12,000 clones, just under 75% of which were seen just once. The leading ten clones occupy roughly 31% of the sample.

The CDR3 contains 15 residues, cysteine and phenylalanine counted. Only the CDR3 part of the read is kept: 45 bases, read in frame from the first base. Based on the germline V gene (reference sequence), the CDR1 and CDR2 sequences are LNHDA and SQIVND. V sheds 3 bases and J sheds 6 bases, leaving 16 bases between their ends. This receptor was identified in a human patient who received a liver transplant. Some T cells may originate with the graft donor following a transplant. The V gene is TRBV19 and the J gene is TRBJ2-3, with TRBD2 tentatively as D gene (5 bases match). Sequencing used CD8+ T cells from blood, obtained at the 22-month timepoint. The DNA is TGTGCCAGTAGTATTGGGCTTCAAAGCGGCGATACGCAGTATTTT. It translates to CASSIGLQSGDTQYF.